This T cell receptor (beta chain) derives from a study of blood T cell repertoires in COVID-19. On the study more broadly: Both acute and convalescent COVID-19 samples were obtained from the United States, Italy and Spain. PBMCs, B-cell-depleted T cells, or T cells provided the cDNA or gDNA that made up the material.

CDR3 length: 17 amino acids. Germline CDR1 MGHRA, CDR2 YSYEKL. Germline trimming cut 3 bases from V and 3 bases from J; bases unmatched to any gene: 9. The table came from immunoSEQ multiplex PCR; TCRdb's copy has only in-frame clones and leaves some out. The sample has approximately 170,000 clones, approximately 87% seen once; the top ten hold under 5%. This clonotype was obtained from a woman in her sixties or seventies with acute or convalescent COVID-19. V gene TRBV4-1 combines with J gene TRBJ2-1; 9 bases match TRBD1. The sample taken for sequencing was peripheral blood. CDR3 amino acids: CASSHLILTGGYNEQFF. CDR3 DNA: TGCGCCAGCAGCCACCTGATACTGACAGGGGGCTACAATGAGCAGTTCTTC.